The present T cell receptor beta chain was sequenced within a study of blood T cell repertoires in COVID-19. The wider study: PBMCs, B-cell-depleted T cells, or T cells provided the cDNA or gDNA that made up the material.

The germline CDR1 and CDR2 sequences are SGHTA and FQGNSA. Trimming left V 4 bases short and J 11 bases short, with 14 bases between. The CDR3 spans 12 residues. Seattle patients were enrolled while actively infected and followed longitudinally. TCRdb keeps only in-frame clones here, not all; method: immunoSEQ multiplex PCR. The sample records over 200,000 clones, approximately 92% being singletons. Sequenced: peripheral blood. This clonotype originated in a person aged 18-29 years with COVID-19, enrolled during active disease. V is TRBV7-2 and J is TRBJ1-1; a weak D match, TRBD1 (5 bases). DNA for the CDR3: TGTGCCAGCAGCTCCCAGGGTACTCGGGCTTTCTTT. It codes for CASSSQGTRAFF.